A selection of T cell receptor beta chains follows, all from one sample in a study of neoadjuvant anti-PD-1 for oral cavity cancer. Using immunoSEQ multiplex PCR, the repertoire was profiled, and TCRdb retains in-frame clones only, with some absent. The data contain approximately 32,000 clones, 87% of them seen just once; the ten biggest clones take up approximately 3.7%. The specimen was PBMCs, collected before nivolumab (anti-PD-1) treatment. The source is a person aged 35-80 years with oral cavity squamous cell carcinoma. The CDR3 runs from the conserved cysteine through the conserved F or W. D genes are given only for firm matches. Expanded clones are given a class, and other clones once, few, many or no size at all.

D gene,J gene,clone size,V gene,CDR3 DNA,CDR3 protein
.,TRBJ2-3,.,TRBV6-5,TGTGCCAGCAGTTACCAGAGGACAGATACGCAGTATTTT,CASSYQRTDTQYF
.,TRBJ2-1,once,TRBV5-1,TGCGCCAGCAGCCCCCGGACAGATTCCTACAATGAGCAGTTCTTC,CASSPRTDSYNEQFF
TRBD2,TRBJ2-7,.,TRBV5-4,TGTGCCAGCAGCTTGGGACTAGCTCACGAGCAGTACTTC,CASSLGLAHEQYF
.,TRBJ1-6,.,TRBV7-9,TGTGCCAGCAGCCTTGAGGCAGGGGCATATAATTCACCCCTCCACTTT,CASSLEAGAYNSPLHF
TRBD1,TRBJ1-1,.,TRBV7-8,TGTGCCAGCAGCTTAGCGTTCGAGACAGGGGTACGCGATCGGACTGAAGCTTTCTTT,CASSLAFETGVRDRTEAFF
.,TRBJ1-1,once,TRBV10-3,TGTGCCATCAGTGCTGGGGGCGACGGAAACACTGAAGCTTTCTTT,CAISAGGDGNTEAFF
TRBD1,TRBJ2-1,.,TRBV9,TGTGCCAGCAGCGTGACAGGGCTAAACAATGAGCAGTTCTTC,CASSVTGLNNEQFF
.,TRBJ1-1,.,TRBV6-5,TGTGCCAGCAGTTATGTTCCGGTGGGAACTGAAGCTTTCTTT,CASSYVPVGTEAFF
.,TRBJ1-6,once,TRBV5-1,TGCGCCAGCAGCTTTCCCGACAGAGATAATTCACCCCTCCACTTT,CASSFPDRDNSPLHF
TRBD2,TRBJ2-1,.,TRBV19,TGTGCCAGTAGTATGACTAGCGGGGGGGCCTACAATGAGCAGTTCTTC,CASSMTSGGAYNEQFF
.,TRBJ2-3,.,TRBV28,TGTGCCAGCAGCTTAAATAGGGGGTCTGCAGATACGCAGTATTTT,CASSLNRGSADTQYF
TRBD2,TRBJ2-2,.,TRBV2,TGTGCCAGCAGCGGACTAGCGGTAAACACCGGGGAGCTGTTTTTT,CASSGLAVNTGELFF
.,TRBJ1-1,few,TRBV2,TGTGCCAGCAGTATCGAGAAAGCTTTCTTT,CASSIEKAFF
.,TRBJ2-5,.,TRBV30,TGTGCCTGGAGTGGGGGGGACCAAGAGACCCAGTACTTC,CAWSGGDQETQYF
.,TRBJ1-4,.,TRBV4-3,TGCGCCAGCAGCCAAGATATGGGTGAAACTAATGAAAAACTGTTTTTT,CASSQDMGETNEKLFF
.,TRBJ1-1,once,TRBV19,TGTGCCAGTTCTTTCCTAGGGACTGAAGCTTTCTTT,CASSFLGTEAFF
.,TRBJ1-1,.,TRBV4-1,TGCGCCAGCAGCCAAGGGGGCGCAGAGAACACTGAAGCTTTCTTT,CASSQGGAENTEAFF
TRBD1,TRBJ2-5,few,TRBV5-1,TGCGCCAGCAGCTTGACAGGGGGACCTAAAGAGACCCAGTACTTC,CASSLTGGPKETQYF
.,TRBJ2-6,.,TRBV28,TGTGCCAGCAGTTTATTGGGGCCCGGGGGACTCTCTGGGGCCAACGTCCTGACTTTC,CASSLLGPGGLSGANVLTF